This T cell receptor (beta chain) was sequenced during a study of blood T cell repertoires in COVID-19. Whole-study context: Whether acute or convalescent, the COVID-19 samples came from the United States, Italy and Spain. Sample material is recorded as cDNA or gDNA derived from T cells, B-cell-depleted T cells, or PBMCs.

Here immunoSEQ multiplex PCR was the method, and the copy in TCRdb shows in-frame clones only, minus some. The table includes around 240,000 clones, 75% to 90% detected once. Participants' own reports of clinical history determined their cohort assignment. Exposed enrollees had met someone with a PCR-confirmed or clinician-diagnosed COVID-19 case at some point within the 2 weeks before study entry. CDR3 length equals 16 residues. CDR1 LNHDA and CDR2 SQIVND come from the germline V gene (reference sequence). J gave up 0 bases and V 4 bases, and 5 bases lay outside the gene matches. Sequencing used PBMCs or T cells enriched from blood (not recorded which). The source is a man aged 50 to 60 who had been exposed to COVID-19. The rearrangement joins TRBV19 to TRBJ2-2, with 7 bases identical to TRBD1. This CDR3 reads CASSRHQGANTGELFF. CDR3 nucleotide sequence: TGTGCCAGTAGTAGGCACCAGGGGGCGAACACCGGGGAGCTGTTTTTT.